This TCR beta chain derives from a study of Graves' ophthalmopathy and Graves' hyperthyroidism. Study-wide background: Peripheral blood samples were taken at initial diagnosis, before any treatment. Broader study findings: Thyroid clonotypes that were expanded above 0.001 frequency mostly also appeared in blood.

V was clipped by 4 bases and J by 2 bases, with 9 bases between them. The germline gives CDR1 SGHRS, CDR2 YFSETQ. The CDR3 is made up of 13 amino acids. As to this clonotype: Its antigen is undetermined.

The starting material, roughly 9.4 ml of fresh peripheral blood, provided the PBMCs. Transcripts of RNA were the source for amplifying TCR beta CDR3 regions. RT-PCR in the first round used HTBI primers; a second-round multiplex PCR followed. TCRdb independently ran MiXCR on the multiplex PCR reads; one entry per CDR3 protein. Altogether 600,000 to 700,000 distinct CDR3 sequences are present, over 40% being singletons, with the ten largest covering over 2.5%. Sequencing was carried out using peripheral blood. This rearrangement joins TRBV5-1 to TRBJ1-2; D gene unclear. The clonotype comes from an adult man with Graves' ophthalmopathy. CDR3 amino acids: CASSVRINYGYTF. The CDR3 coding sequence is TGCGCCAGCAGCGTCAGAATCAACTATGGCTACACCTTC.